The clone carrying this T cell receptor (beta chain) was seen a few times. Combining a sample-barcoded 5' primer with a J-beta primer mix, a second PCR ran for about 7 to 12 cycles. MiXCR was run by TCRdb on the 5' RACE reads, yielding one entry per CDR3 protein. The repertoire consists of 1.5 million or so distinct CDR3 sequences, with around 42% occurring once and the leading ten covering roughly 7.9%. V lost 3 bases to trimming and J lost 10 bases, with 19 bases between them. Looked up from germline, CDR1 is MGHRA and CDR2 is YSYEKL. The CDR3 runs 15 residues. These data are taken from a study of blood T cells in healthy people across ages.

The receptor was isolated from a woman aged 18-29 years in good health. Specimen: blood. This chain uses TRBV4-1 with TRBJ2-1; no definite D call. CDR3 region: CASSHSLGLLGEQFF. The CDR3 DNA reads as TGCGCCAGCAGCCACTCCTTAGGGCTCCTGGGCGAGCAGTTCTTC.